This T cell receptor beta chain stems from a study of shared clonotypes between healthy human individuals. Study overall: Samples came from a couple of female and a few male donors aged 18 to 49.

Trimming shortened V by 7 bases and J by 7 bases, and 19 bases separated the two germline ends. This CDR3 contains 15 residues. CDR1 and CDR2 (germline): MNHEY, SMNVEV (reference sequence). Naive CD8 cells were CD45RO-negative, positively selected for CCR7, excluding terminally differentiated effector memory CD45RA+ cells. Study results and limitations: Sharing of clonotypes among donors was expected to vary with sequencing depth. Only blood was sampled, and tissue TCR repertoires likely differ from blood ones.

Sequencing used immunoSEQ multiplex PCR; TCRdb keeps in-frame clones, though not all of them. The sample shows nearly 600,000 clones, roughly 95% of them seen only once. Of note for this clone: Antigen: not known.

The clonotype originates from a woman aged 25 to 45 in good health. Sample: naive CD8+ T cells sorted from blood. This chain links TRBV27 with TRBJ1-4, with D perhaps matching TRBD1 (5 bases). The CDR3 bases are TGTGCCAGCACCCCCCGCCCGGGGCTGAGTGAAAAACTGTTTTTT. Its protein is CASTPRPGLSEKLFF.